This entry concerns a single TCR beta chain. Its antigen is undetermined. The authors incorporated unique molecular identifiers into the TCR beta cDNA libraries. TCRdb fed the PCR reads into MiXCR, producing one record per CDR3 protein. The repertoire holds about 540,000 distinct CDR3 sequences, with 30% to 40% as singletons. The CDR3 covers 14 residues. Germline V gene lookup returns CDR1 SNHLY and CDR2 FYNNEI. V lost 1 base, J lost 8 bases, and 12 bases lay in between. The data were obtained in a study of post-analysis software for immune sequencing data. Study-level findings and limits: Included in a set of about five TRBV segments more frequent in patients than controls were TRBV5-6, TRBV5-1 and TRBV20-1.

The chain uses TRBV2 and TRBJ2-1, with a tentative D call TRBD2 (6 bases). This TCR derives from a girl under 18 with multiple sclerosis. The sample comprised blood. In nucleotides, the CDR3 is TGTGCCAGCAGTGAAGGACTAGAATACTATGAGCAGTTCTTC. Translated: CASSEGLEYYEQFF.